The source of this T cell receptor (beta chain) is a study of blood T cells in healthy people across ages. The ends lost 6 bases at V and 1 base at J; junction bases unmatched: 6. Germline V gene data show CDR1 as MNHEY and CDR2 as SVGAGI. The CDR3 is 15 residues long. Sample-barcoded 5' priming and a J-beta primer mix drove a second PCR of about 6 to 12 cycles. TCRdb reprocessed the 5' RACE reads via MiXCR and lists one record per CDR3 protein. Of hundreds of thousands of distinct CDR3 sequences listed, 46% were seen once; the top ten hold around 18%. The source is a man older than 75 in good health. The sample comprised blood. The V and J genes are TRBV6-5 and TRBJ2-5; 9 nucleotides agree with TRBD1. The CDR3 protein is CASRQQGAGQETQYF. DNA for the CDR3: TGTGCCAGCAGGCAACAGGGGGCCGGCCAAGAGACCCAGTACTTC.